The 14 T cell receptor beta chains presented below share a single source sample, sequenced in a study of blood T cell repertoires in COVID-19. Produced via immunoSEQ multiplex PCR; TCRdb's table is partial and in-frame only. Of 100,000 or so clones in the sample, approximately 88% were seen once. The sample was peripheral blood. The receptors were gathered from a human donor in a cohort sampled during active COVID-19.

The chain uses TRBV19 and TRBJ2-5, with D maybe TRBD2 (6 bases). This CDR3 has 14 residues. In germline, CDR1 is LNHDA, CDR2 SQIVND (reference sequence). Trimming pared 1 base from V and 4 bases from J, leaving 10 bases between. CDR3 amino acids: CASSIGLARETQYF. The DNA for the CDR3 is TGTGCCAGTAGTATAGGGCTAGCGAGAGAGACCCAGTACTTC.

The gene calls are TRBV7-9 and TRBJ2-1, with 9 bases matching TRBD1. The CDR3 has 13 amino acids. Germline V gene sequence: CDR1 SEHNR, CDR2 FQNEAQ (reference sequence). The V segment lost 5 bases and the J segment 8 bases; nucleotides outside the gene matches: 4. CDR3 sequence reads: CASSRTGVDEQFF. CDR3 in DNA: TGTGCCAGCAGCAGGACAGGGGTCGATGAGCAGTTCTTC.

The chain has TRBV5-1 and TRBJ2-7, with D unclear. CDR1 and CDR2 (germline): SGHRS, YFSETQ. The CDR3 runs to 13 residues. Trimming left V 5 bases short and J 0 bases short, with 9 bases between. The CDR3 coding sequence is TGCGCCAGCAGTGTGTTGAGCTCCTACGAGCAGTACTTC. Translated, it gives CASSVLSSYEQYF.

This chain joins TRBV19 and TRBJ2-1; tentative D call: TRBD1 (6 bases). The V end was cut by 6 bases, the J end by 0 bases, with 9 bases between. The CDR3 is 14 amino acids. Per germline, CDR1 LNHDA and CDR2 SQIVND (reference sequence). In DNA, the CDR3 is TGTGCCAGTAGGCCGACAGGCTCCTACAATGAGCAGTTCTTC. It encodes CASRPTGSYNEQFF.

This clone showed up just once. The rearrangement links TRBV4-3 to TRBJ2-7, with D perhaps TRBD1 (7 bases). Per germline, CDR1 LGHNA and CDR2 YSLEER. CDR3 length: 19 amino acids. V dropped 4 bases and J dropped 2 bases, with 27 bases sitting between them. CDR3 sequence (DNA): TGCGCCAGCAGCCGGACTTTGGGGGCGGAGGGACAGACAACCTACGAGCAGTACTTC. Protein: CASSRTLGAEGQTTYEQYF.

V gene TRBV18 combines with J gene TRBJ2-1; 9 bases line up with TRBD1. Per germline, CDR1 KGHSH and CDR2 LQKENI. V shed 4 bases and J 0 bases; nucleotides not matched to a gene: 1. The CDR3 has 15 residues. The CDR3 region has the DNA TGTGCCAGCTCACTACAGGGGGCCTCCTACAATGAGCAGTTCTTC. Protein product: CASSLQGASYNEQFF. Complete variable domain (other parts from reference TRBV18 and TRBJ2-1): NAGVMQNPRHLVRRRGQEARLRCSPMKGHSHVYWYRQLPEEGLKFMVYLQKENIIDESGMPKERFSAEFPKEGPSILRIQQVVRGDSAAYFCASSLQGASYNEQFFGPGTRLTVL.

This clone has just a few counts. The V call is TRBV5-1, the J call TRBJ1-6, with 8 positions matching TRBD1. With V trimmed by 0 bases and J by 3 bases, 2 bases remained unmatched. The CDR3 spans 16 residues. The germline V gene has CDR1 SGHRS and CDR2 YFSETQ. The CDR3 loop reads CASSLGTGIYNSPLHF. CDR3 DNA: TGCGCCAGCAGCTTGGGGACAGGGATCTATAATTCACCCCTCCACTTT.

This clone has just a few counts. This chain connects TRBV5-1 to TRBJ1-5, with D unclear. This CDR3 comprises 14 residues. The V gene's germline CDR1 is SGHRS and CDR2 YFSETQ. Trimming removed 4 bases from V and 7 bases from J, with 15 bases in between. The CDR3 coding sequence is TGCGCCAGCAGCCGCGGAGCCGCGGGGCAGCCCCAGCATTTT. This translates into CASSRGAAGQPQHF.

This clone appeared once. The rearrangement links TRBV19 to TRBJ2-5; 7 positions agree with TRBD2. The CDR3 sequence is 16 residues long. Germline V CDR1 and CDR2: LNHDA, SQIVND (reference sequence). Trimming at V came to 8 bases and at J to 1 base, leaving 13 bases not matched to a gene. The CDR3 nucleotides are TGTGCCAGTCGGGCGTACGATCGGGGGGTCCAAGAGACCCAGTACTTC. Its translation is CASRAYDRGVQETQYF.

The chain joins TRBV4-2 to TRBJ1-4; D is uncertain. This CDR3 has 13 residues. Per germline, CDR1 LGHNA and CDR2 YNFKEQ. V lost 1 base and J 8 bases, leaving 8 bases between the germline ends. The CDR3 loop is CASSQANWEKLFF. CDR3 bases: TGTGCCAGCAGCCAAGCAAACTGGGAAAAACTGTTTTTT.

This clone was observed once. The rearrangement joins TRBV5-4 to TRBJ2-1, with D perhaps matching TRBD2 (6 bases). Germline V gene lookup returns CDR1 SGHNT and CDR2 YYREEE (reference sequence). The CDR3 sequence is 15 residues long. V lost 3 bases and J 1 base, leaving 11 bases between the germline ends. The CDR3 sequence is CASSSTAGSYNEQFF. CDR3 DNA sequence: TGTGCCAGCAGCTCGACGGCGGGGTCCTACAATGAGCAGTTCTTC.

The chain combines TRBV4-1 with TRBJ2-1; 10 bases agree with TRBD2. J lost 8 bases, V lost 1 base, and 14 bases had no gene match. The CDR3 contains 18 residues. The germline CDR1 and CDR2 sequences are MGHRA and YSYEKL. CDR3 sequence (DNA): TGCGCCAGCAGCCAAGTTTCGATCTTGAGCGGGGGGGCCCATGAGCAGTTCTTC. Amino acids: CASSQVSILSGGAHEQFF.

The V and J genes are TRBV5-1 and TRBJ2-3; the match to TRBD2 covers 11 bases. Losses at the gene ends were 5 bases for V and 2 bases for J; bases not matched to a gene: 4. This CDR3 contains 15 residues. From germline, CDR1 is SGHRS and CDR2 YFSETQ. This CDR3 reads CASRASGGSTDTQYF. DNA of the CDR3: TGCGCCAGCAGGGCTAGCGGGGGGTCCACAGATACGCAGTATTTT.

V usage is TRBV6-2 or TRBV6-3 and J usage is TRBJ2-7, with 7 bases lining up with TRBD1. The CDR3 totals 14 residues. CDR1 and CDR2 (germline): MNHEY, SVGEGT. V lost 5 bases and J lost 6; bases outside the gene matches: 10. The CDR3 DNA follows: TGTGCCAGCAGTGTAGGACAGGCCGCCGGCGAGCAGTACTTC. Encoded protein: CASSVGQAAGEQYF.